The rows below give T cell receptor beta chains drawn from one sample of a study of control samples from healthy donors and cancer patients. The table came from immunoSEQ multiplex PCR; TCRdb's copy has only in-frame clones and leaves some out. In the table there are 170,000 or so clones, around 93% of which are singletons. Sequenced material: blood. The source of these receptors is a man between 18 and 29 years old in good health. Each CDR3 is given with its conserved first and last residue. A D gene is named only where the DNA matches it firmly. Size is omitted from some rows. Given values are once, few, many or a class for expanded clones.

TRBV2	TRBJ2-7	-	-	CASSAISSVGDEQYF	TGTGCCAGCAGTGCAATAAGTTCCGTGGGAGACGAGCAGTACTTC
TRBV3-1/TRBV3-2	TRBJ1-2	-	TRBD1	CASSQARGYYGYTF	TGTGCCAGCAGCCAGGCCAGGGGGTACTATGGCTACACCTTC
TRBV3-1/TRBV3-2	TRBJ2-7	-	-	CASSQATGPYEQYF	TGTGCCAGCAGCCAAGCGACAGGTCCCTACGAGCAGTACTTC
TRBV9	TRBJ2-4	once	-	CASSEGETKNIQYF	TGTGCCAGCAGCGAGGGGGAAACCAAAAACATTCAGTACTTC
TRBV2	TRBJ1-1	-	-	CASSEGWGGNTEAFF	TGTGCCAGTAGTGAAGGGTGGGGTGGGAACACTGAAGCTTTCTTT
TRBV24-1	TRBJ2-5	-	TRBD1	CATSDPPGGAETQYF	TGTGCCACCAGTGATCCCCCAGGGGGAGCAGAGACCCAGTACTTC
TRBV27	TRBJ2-7	-	TRBD2	CASSRDYSYEQYF	TGTGCCAGCAGTAGGGACTACTCCTACGAGCAGTACTTC
TRBV11-2	TRBJ2-7	-	-	CASSGRTGGYYEQYF	TGTGCCAGCAGCGGGCGGACAGGAGGGTACTACGAGCAGTACTTC
TRBV6-5	TRBJ1-1	-	-	CASNNREADTEAFF	TGTGCCAGCAATAACAGGGAGGCGGACACTGAAGCTTTCTTT
TRBV28	TRBJ1-1	-	-	CASSLPQTVPNTEAFF	TGTGCCAGCAGTTTACCCCAAACAGTACCGAACACTGAAGCTTTCTTT
TRBV5-1	TRBJ2-1	-	-	CASSLSVDNYNEQFF	TGCGCCAGCAGCTTGTCTGTAGATAACTACAATGAGCAGTTCTTC
TRBV7-8	TRBJ2-2	-	-	CASSLKPLYLRDTGELFF	TGTGCCAGCAGCTTAAAGCCCCTCTATCTGAGAGACACCGGGGAGCTGTTTTTT
TRBV27	TRBJ2-3	-	-	CASSQGVMPDTQYF	TGTGCCAGCAGTCAAGGAGTCATGCCAGATACGCAGTATTTT
TRBV7-9	TRBJ1-1	-	-	CASSTGRNTEAFF	TGTGCCAGCAGCACGGGAAGGAACACTGAAGCTTTCTTT
TRBV6-1	TRBJ1-4	-	TRBD1	CASSEPDRAYEKLFF	TGTGCCAGCAGTGAACCGGACAGGGCTTACGAAAAACTGTTTTTT
TRBV28	TRBJ1-1	-	-	CASSFLAGYGTEAFF	TGTGCCAGCAGTTTCTTAGCCGGGTACGGCACTGAAGCTTTCTTT
TRBV5-1	TRBJ2-5	once	TRBD1	CASSPQGGETQYF	TGCGCCAGCAGCCCACAGGGGGGAGAGACCCAGTACTTC
TRBV3-1/TRBV3-2	TRBJ1-3	-	-	CASSQDSGNTIYF	TGTGCCAGCAGCCAAGATAGTGGAAACACCATATATTTT
TRBV19	TRBJ1-1	-	TRBD1	CASTWDRGRSEAFF	TGTGCCAGTACCTGGGACAGGGGGCGGTCTGAAGCTTTCTTT
TRBV7-3	TRBJ1-1	-	-	CASSLGQSTEAFF	TGTGCCAGCAGCTTAGGACAGAGCACTGAAGCTTTCTTT
TRBV24-1	TRBJ1-4	-	TRBD1	CATSDPGQGEKLFF	TGTGCCACCAGTGACCCAGGACAGGGAGAAAAACTGTTTTTT
TRBV9	TRBJ2-3	-	-	CASSVSTDTQYF	TGTGCCAGCAGCGTCAGCACAGATACGCAGTATTTT
TRBV5-1	TRBJ2-2	-	-	CASSLLAGRIGELFF	TGCGCCAGCAGCCTGCTGGCAGGGAGGATCGGGGAGCTGTTTTTT
TRBV25-1	TRBJ2-3	-	-	CASGLYTDTQYF	TGTGCCAGCGGGCTATACACAGATACGCAGTATTTT
TRBV19	TRBJ2-1	-	-	CASKGSATGQFF	TGTGCCAGTAAGGGATCCGCGACAGGGCAGTTCTTC
TRBV6-5	TRBJ2-3	-	-	CASYGPNTDTQYF	TGTGCCAGCTACGGGCCTAACACAGATACGCAGTATTTT